This T cell receptor beta chain was retrieved from a study of T cell repertoires in cytomegalovirus infection. The germline CDR1 and CDR2 sequences are SGHTA and FQGNSA. V dropped 6 bases and J dropped 6 bases, with 14 bases sitting between them. The CDR3 has 13 residues. Notes on the study in general: HLA-C-restricted CMV-specific TCR beta clonotypes were dominant in the ex vivo response.

TCRdb passed the reads through MiXCR, listing each CDR3 protein once. Of 85,000 to 120,000 distinct CDR3 sequences detected, approximately 15% appear once; the ten largest clones hold 6.5% to 9.5%. This clonotype was seen only a few times. The antigen remains unidentified. The TCR comes from a human donor in good health (CMV status not recorded). Some clones in this sample may be carry-over from other donors' samples. Sequenced input: PBMCs. The chain links TRBV7-2 to TRBJ1-2; unclear D gene. This CDR3 is CASRAPGSDGYTF. The CDR3 region has the DNA TGTGCCAGCAGGGCCCCGGGGTCGGATGGCTACACCTTC.